This T cell receptor (beta chain) emerged from a study of identical twins. Study findings and constraints: Beta out-of-frame sequences showed weaker excess twin sharing.

Germline V gene data show CDR1 as SGHDT and CDR2 as YYEEEE. CDR3 length: 16 residues. Trimming cost V 3 bases and J 7 bases; bases outside gene matches: 9. One entry per CDR3 protein, called by TCRdb with MiXCR from the 5' RACE reads. The sample records 270,000 or so distinct CDR3 sequences, around 8.8% being singletons. This clonotype was picked up many times. Its antigen is not known. The sample was also linked to a second study, of yellow fever vaccine responses in identical twins.

This chain joins TRBV5-6 and TRBJ2-1, with 11 bases that match TRBD2. The specimen sequenced was CD8+ T cells sorted from blood. This TCR derives from a woman aged 18-35 years in good health. The CDR3 protein is CASSSMTSGVDNEQFF. The CDR3 region has the DNA TGTGCCAGCAGCTCCATGACTAGCGGGGTGGATAATGAGCAGTTCTTC.